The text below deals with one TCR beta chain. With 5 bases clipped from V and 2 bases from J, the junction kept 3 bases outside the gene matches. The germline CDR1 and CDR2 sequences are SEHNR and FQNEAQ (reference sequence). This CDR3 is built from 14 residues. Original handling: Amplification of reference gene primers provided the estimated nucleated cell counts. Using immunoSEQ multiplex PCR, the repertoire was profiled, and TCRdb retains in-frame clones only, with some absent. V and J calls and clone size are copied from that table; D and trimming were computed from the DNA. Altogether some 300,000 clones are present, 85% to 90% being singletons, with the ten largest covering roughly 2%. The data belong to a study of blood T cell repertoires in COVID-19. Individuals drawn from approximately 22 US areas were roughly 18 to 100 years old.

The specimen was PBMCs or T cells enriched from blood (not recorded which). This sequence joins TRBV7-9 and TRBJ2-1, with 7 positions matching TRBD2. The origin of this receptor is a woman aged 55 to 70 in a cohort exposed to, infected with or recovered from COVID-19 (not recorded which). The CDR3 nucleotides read TGTGCCAGCAGCGGCGGGAGCACCTACAATGAGCAGTTCTTC. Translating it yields CASSGGSTYNEQFF. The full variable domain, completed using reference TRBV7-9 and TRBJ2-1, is DTGVSQNPRHKITKRGQNVTFRCDPISEHNRLYWYRQTLGQGPEFLTYFQNEAQLEKSRLLSDRFSAERPKGSFSTLEIQRTEQGDSAMYLCASSGGSTYNEQFFGPGTRLTVL.